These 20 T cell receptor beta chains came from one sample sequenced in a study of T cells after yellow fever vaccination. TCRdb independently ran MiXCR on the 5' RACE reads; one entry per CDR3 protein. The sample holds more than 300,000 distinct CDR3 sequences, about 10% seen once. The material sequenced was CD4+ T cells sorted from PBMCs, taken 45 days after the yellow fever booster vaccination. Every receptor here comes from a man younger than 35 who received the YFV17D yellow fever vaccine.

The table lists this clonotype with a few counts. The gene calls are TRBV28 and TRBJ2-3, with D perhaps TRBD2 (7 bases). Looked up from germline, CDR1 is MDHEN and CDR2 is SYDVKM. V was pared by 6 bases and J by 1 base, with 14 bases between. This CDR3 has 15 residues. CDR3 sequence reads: CASRPAGAGTDTQYF. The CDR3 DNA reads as TGTGCCAGCAGGCCCGCGGGGGCGGGCACAGATACGCAGTATTTT.

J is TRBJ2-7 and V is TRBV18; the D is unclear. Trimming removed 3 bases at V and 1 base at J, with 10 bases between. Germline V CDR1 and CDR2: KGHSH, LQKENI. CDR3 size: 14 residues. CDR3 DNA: TGTGCCAGCTCACCGACGGACGGATCCTACGAGCAGTACGTC. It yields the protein CASSPTDGSYEQYV.

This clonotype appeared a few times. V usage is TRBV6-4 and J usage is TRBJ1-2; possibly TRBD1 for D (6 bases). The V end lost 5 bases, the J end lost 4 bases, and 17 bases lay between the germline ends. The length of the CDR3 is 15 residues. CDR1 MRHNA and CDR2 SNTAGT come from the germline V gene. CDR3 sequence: CASSPIPGHSYGYTF. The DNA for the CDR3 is TGTGCCAGCAGTCCAATTCCGGGACACAGCTATGGCTACACCTTC.

The CDR3: CASSREAGRGYTF. As DNA, the CDR3 is TGTGCCAGCAGCCGGGAGGCAGGGAGAGGCTACACCTTC. The chain employs TRBV7-2 and TRBJ1-2; D possibly corresponds to TRBD1 (5 bases). Germline-derived CDR1 and CDR2 are SGHTA and FQGNSA. Trimming took 5 bases from V and 8 from J, leaving 15 bases between them. The CDR3 has 13 residues. Based on the CDR3 plus reference TRBV7-2 and TRBJ1-2, the full variable domain is GAGVSQSPSNKVTEKGKDVELRCDPISGHTALYWYRQSLGQGLEFLIYFQGNSAPDKSGLPSDRFSAERTGGSVSTLTIQRTQQEDSAVYLCASSREAGRGYTFGSGTRLTVV.

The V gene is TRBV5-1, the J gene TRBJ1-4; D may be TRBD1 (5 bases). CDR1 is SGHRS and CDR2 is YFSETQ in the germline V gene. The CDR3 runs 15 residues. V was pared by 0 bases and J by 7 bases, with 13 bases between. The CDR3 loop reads CASSLASVGGEKLFF. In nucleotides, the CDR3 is TGCGCCAGCAGCTTGGCATCCGTCGGGGGTGAAAAACTGTTTTTT.

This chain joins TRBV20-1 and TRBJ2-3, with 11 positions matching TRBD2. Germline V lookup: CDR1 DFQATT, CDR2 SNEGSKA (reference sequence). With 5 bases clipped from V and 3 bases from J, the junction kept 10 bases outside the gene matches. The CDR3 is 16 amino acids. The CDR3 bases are TGCAGTGCTCAGGGATTACTAGCGGGGGTAACAGATACGCAGTATTTT. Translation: CSAQGLLAGVTDTQYF.

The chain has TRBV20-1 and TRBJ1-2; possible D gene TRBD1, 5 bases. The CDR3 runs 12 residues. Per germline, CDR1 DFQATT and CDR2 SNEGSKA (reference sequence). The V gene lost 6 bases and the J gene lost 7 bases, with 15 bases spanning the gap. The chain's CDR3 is CSALTRDSGYTF. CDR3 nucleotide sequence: TGCAGTGCGCTGACCAGGGATAGTGGCTACACCTTC.

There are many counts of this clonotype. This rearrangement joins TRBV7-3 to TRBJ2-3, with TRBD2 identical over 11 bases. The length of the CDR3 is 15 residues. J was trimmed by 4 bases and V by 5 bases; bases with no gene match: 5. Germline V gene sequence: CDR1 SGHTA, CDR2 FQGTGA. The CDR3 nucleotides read TGTGCCAGCAGCCCCCTAGCGGGGGGCGCAGATACGCAGTATTTT. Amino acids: CASSPLAGGADTQYF.

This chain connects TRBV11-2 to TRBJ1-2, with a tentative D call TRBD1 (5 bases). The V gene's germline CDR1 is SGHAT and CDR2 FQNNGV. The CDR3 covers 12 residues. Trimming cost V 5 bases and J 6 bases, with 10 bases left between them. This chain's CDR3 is CASSQEGHGYTF. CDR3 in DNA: TGTGCCAGCAGCCAAGAGGGGCATGGCTACACCTTC.

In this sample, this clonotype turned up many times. CDR3 loop: CASSLQGLAEAFF. In DNA form, the CDR3 reads TGTGCCAGCAGCTTACAGGGGCTCGCTGAAGCTTTCTTT. The V gene is TRBV11-2, the J gene TRBJ1-1; TRBD1 is a possible D gene (6 bases). The V gene lost 2 bases and the J gene lost 6 bases, with 10 bases spanning the gap. Germline V gene data show CDR1 as SGHAT and CDR2 as FQNNGV. This CDR3 spans 13 amino acids.

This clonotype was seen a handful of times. CDR3 sequence (DNA): TGTGCCAGCAGCTTAAGGCCACAAGACAATGAGCAGTTCTTC. Encoded protein: CASSLRPQDNEQFF. The chain carries TRBV7-3 and TRBJ2-1, with unresolved D. The CDR3 totals 14 residues. Deletions cut 1 base from V and 5 bases from J, with 9 bases between. Germline V gene lookup returns CDR1 SGHTA and CDR2 FQGTGA.

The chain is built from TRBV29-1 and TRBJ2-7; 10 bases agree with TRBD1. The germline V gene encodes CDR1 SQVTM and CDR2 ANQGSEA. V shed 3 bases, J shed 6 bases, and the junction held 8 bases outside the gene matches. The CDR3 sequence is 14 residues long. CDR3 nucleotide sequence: TGCAGCGTTGACTCTGACAGGGGGCGTTTCGAGCAGTACTTC. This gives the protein CSVDSDRGRFEQYF.

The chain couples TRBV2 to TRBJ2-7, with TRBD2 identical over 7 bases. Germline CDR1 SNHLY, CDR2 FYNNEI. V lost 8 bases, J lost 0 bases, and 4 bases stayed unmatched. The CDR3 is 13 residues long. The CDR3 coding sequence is TGTGCCAGCGTCCGGGACTACTCCTACGAGCAGTACGTC. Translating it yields CASVRDYSYEQYV.

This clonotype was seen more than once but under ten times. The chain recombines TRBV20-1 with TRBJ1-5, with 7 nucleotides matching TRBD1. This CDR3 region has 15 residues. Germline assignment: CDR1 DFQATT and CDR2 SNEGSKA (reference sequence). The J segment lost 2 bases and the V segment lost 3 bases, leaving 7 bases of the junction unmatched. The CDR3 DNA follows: TGCAGTGCTAGCGCGAGGGGGCATCGCAATCAGCCCCAGCATTTT. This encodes CSASARGHRNQPQHF.

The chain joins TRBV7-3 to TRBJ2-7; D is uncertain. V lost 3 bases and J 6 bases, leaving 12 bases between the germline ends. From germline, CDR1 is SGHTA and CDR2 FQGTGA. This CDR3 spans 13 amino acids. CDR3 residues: CASSFVTYGEQYF. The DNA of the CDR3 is TGTGCCAGCAGCTTTGTGACTTACGGCGAGCAGTACTTC. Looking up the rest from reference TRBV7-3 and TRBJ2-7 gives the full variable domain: GAGVSQTPSNKVTEKGKYVELRCDPISGHTALYWYRQSLGQGPEFLIYFQGTGAADDSGLPNDRFFAVRPEGSVSTLKIQRTERGDSAVYLCASSFVTYGEQYFGPGTRLTVT.

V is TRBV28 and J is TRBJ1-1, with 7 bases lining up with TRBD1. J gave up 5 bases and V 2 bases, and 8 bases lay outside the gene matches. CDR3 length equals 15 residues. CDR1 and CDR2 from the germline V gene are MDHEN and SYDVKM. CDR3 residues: CASSLGTASGTEAFF. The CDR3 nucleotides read TGTGCCAGCAGTTTAGGGACAGCCTCTGGGACTGAAGCTTTCTTT. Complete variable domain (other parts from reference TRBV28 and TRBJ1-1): DVKVTQSSRYLVKRTGEKVFLECVQDMDHENMFWYRQDPGLGLRLIYFSYDVKMKEKGDIPEGYSVSREKKERFSLILESASTNQTSMYLCASSLGTASGTEAFFGQGTRLTVV.

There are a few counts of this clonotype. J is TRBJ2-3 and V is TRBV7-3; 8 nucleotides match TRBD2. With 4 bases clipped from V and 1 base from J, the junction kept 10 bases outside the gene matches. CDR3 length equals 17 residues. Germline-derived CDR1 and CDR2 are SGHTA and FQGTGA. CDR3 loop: CASSSTGGAIRTDTQYF. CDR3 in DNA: TGTGCCAGCAGCTCCACCGGGGGGGCAATCCGCACAGATACGCAGTATTTT.

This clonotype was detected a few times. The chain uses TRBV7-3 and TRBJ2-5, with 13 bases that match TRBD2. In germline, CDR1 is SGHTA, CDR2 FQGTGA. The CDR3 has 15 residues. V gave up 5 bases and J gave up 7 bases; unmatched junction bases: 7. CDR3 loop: CASSPGLAGAGTQYF. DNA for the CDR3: TGTGCCAGCAGCCCCGGACTAGCGGGGGCAGGGACCCAGTACTTC.

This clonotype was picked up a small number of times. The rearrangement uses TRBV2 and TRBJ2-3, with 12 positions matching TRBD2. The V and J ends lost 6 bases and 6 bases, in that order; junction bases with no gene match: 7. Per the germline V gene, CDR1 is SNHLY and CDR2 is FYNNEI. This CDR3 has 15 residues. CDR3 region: CASSELAGGPDTQYF. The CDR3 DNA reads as TGTGCCAGCAGCGAACTAGCGGGGGGCCCCGATACGCAGTATTTT. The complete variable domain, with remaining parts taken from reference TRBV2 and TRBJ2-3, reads EPEVTQTPSHQVTQMGQEVILRCVPISNHLYFYWYRQILGQKVEFLVSFYNNEISEKSEIFDDQFSVERPDGSNFTLKIRSTKLEDSAMYFCASSELAGGPDTQYFGPGTRLTVL.

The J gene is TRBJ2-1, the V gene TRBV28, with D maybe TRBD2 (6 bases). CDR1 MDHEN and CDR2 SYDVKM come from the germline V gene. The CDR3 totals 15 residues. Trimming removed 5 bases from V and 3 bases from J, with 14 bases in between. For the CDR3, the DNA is TGTGCCAGCAGTCCGAACGGGCGGGGCTACAATGAGCAGTTCTTC. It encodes CASSPNGRGYNEQFF.